This is a list of T cell receptor beta chains from one sample in a study of OX40 agonist ivuxolimab in advanced cancers. The repertoire was sequenced with immunoSEQ multiplex PCR; TCRdb's copy has only in-frame clones and lacks some. The top ten hold 2% to 2.5% of the sample, which has around 70,000 clones, 80% to 85% seen once. The source was CD4+ or CD8+ T cells sorted from blood, collected in a trial of the OX40 agonist ivuxolimab. The receptors stem from an adult with an advanced solid tumor such as melanoma, head and neck, liver or kidney cancer. Both conserved end residues are part of each CDR3. The D gene is left open where the match is weak. Not all rows give a size; the values are once, few, many and, for expanded clones, a class.

cdr3_aa cdr3_nt j_call clone_size d_call v_call
CASSYWAGDGYTF TGTGCCAGCAGTTACTGGGCGGGAGATGGCTACACCTTC TRBJ1-2 few - TRBV6-5
CASIPRGGPNYGYTF TGTGCCAGCATCCCCAGAGGCGGACCTAACTATGGCTACACCTTC TRBJ1-2 - - TRBV28
CASSPLETTEQYF TGTGCCAGCTCACCACTTGAGACTACAGAGCAGTACTTC TRBJ2-7 - - TRBV18
CASSGQGLDNSPLHF TGTGCCAGCAGCGGGCAGGGTTTAGATAATTCACCCCTCCACTTT TRBJ1-6 - - TRBV4-2
CASSLAGDSHYGYTF TGTGCCAGCAGCTTGGCCGGGGACAGTCACTATGGCTACACCTTC TRBJ1-2 - TRBD1 TRBV5-5
CASSPRRGNTGELFF TGTGCCAGCAGCCCCCGTCGGGGGAACACCGGGGAGCTGTTTTTT TRBJ2-2 - - TRBV7-2
CATSSRGRGLAGGSSYNEQFF TGTGCCACCAGCTCCAGAGGTAGGGGACTAGCGGGAGGGAGCTCCTACAATGAGCAGTTCTTC TRBJ2-1 - TRBD2 TRBV15
CASTNSYEQYF TGTGCCAGCACCAACTCCTACGAGCAGTACTTC TRBJ2-7 - - TRBV27
CASSRSGMGADTQYF TGTGCCAGCAGCCGTAGCGGGATGGGAGCAGATACGCAGTATTTT TRBJ2-3 - TRBD2 TRBV7-9
CASSLMLADEQFF TGTGCCAGCAGCTTAATGCTAGCCGATGAGCAGTTCTTC TRBJ2-1 few - TRBV5-4
CASSRGGVGTEAFF TGTGCCAGCTCCCGAGGGGGGGTTGGGACTGAAGCTTTCTTT TRBJ1-1 - - TRBV2
CASSSGGRMKKLFF TGTGCCAGCAGCTCGGGGGGAAGGATGAAGAAACTGTTTTTT TRBJ1-4 - - TRBV7-9
CASSLAPGNTIYF TGTGCCAGCAGCTTAGCGCCTGGAAACACCATATATTTT TRBJ1-3 once - TRBV7-2
CASTTPRAYEQYF TGTGCCAGCACCACCCCTCGGGCCTACGAGCAGTACTTC TRBJ2-7 - - TRBV2
CASCQESSYEQYF TGTGCCAGCTGTCAGGAGAGCTCCTACGAGCAGTACTTC TRBJ2-7 - - TRBV6-4
CASSLGQGANIQYF TGTGCCAGCAGCTTGGGACAGGGGGCAAACATTCAGTACTTC TRBJ2-4 - TRBD1 TRBV7-2
CASSRGTGFTDTQYF TGTGCCAGCAGCCGAGGGACAGGTTTCACAGATACGCAGTATTTT TRBJ2-3 - TRBD1 TRBV7-2
CASSLTGISYNSPLHF TGTGCCAGCAGTTTAACAGGGATCTCCTATAATTCACCCCTCCACTTT TRBJ1-6 - - TRBV27
CASSPGRPRSSEAFF TGTGCCAGCTCACCAGGACGGCCCAGGTCGTCTGAAGCTTTCTTT TRBJ1-1 - - TRBV18
CASSTTDQRYYEQYF TGTGCCAGCAGCACGACAGATCAGCGTTACTACGAGCAGTACTTC TRBJ2-7 - - TRBV2